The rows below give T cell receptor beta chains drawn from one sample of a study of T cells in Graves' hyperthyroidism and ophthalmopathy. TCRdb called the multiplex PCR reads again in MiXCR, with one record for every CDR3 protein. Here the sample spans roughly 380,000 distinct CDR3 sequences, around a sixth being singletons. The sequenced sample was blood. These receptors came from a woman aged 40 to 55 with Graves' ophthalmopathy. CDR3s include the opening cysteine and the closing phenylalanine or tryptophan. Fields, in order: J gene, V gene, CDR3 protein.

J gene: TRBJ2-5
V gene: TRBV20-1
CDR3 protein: CSVGRGRQETQYF

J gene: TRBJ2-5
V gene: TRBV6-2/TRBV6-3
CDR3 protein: CASSYAGTGEGETQYF

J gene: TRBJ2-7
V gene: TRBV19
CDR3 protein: CASSLSGQGGAYEQYF

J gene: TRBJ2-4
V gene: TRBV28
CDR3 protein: CASRETGTGAKNIQYF

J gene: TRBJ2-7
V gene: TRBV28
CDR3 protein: CASSLSGSGRPSSYEQYF

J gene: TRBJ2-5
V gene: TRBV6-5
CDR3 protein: CASSTYLRGQETQYF

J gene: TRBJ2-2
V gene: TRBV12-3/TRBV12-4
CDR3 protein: CAGKREQFAGELFF

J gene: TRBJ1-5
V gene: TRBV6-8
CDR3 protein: CASSYKVWGQPQHF

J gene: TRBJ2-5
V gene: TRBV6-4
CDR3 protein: CASCWAGAVIQRSQAPQETQYF

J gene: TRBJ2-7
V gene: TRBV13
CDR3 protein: CASSSPTLRQGITNEQYF

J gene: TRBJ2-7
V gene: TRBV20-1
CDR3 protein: CSAPRPPGEQYF

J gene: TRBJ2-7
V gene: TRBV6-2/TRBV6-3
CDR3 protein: CASSYTDKYEQYF

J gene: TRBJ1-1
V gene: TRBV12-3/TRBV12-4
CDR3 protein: CASRNRVGTEAFF

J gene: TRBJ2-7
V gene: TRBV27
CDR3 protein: CASRQGGAYEQYF

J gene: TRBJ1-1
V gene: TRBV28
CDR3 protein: CASSPPRTRGTEASF

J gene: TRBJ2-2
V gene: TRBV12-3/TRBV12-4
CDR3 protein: CASSPGTSRAGELFF

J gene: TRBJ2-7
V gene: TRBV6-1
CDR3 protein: CASQPGLAGREQYF

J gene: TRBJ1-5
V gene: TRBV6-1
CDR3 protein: CASSRPYNSQPQHF

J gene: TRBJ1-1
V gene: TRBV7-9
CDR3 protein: CASSTWTGNTEAFF

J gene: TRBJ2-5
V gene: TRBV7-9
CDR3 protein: CASSVQAGFQETQYF

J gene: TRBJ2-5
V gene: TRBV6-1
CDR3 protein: CASSELAGVWETQYF

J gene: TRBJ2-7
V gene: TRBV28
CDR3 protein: CASSLPSFVQYF

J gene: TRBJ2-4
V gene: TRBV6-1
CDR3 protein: CASSPPGGASTKNIQYF

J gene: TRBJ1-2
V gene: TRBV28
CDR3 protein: CASSFTQQGIGYTF

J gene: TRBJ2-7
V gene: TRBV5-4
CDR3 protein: CASSLAGGRASYEQYF

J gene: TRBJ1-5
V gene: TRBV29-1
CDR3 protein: CSVETGSDQPQHF

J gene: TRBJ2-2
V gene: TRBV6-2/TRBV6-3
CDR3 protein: CASRLSGANTGELFF

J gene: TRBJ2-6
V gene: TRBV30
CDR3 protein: CALGQGATGANVLTF

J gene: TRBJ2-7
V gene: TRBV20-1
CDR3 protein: CSASSGLAGGTYEQYF

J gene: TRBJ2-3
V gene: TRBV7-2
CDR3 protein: CASSLVRLAGEDTQYF

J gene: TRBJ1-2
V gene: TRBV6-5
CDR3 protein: CASSYSAGGVNYGYTF

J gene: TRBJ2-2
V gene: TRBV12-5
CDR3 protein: CASGRGQGAFETGELFF

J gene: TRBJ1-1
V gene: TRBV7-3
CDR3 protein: CASSLLGGAGTEAFF

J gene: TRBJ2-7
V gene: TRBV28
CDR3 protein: CASSQGGSHEQYF

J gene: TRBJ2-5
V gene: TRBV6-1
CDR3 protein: CASTREETQYF

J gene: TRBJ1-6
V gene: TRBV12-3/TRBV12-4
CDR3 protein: CASSFRAGKDSPLHF

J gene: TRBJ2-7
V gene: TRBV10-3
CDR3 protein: CAIRRQGFYEQYF